Below are 31 T cell receptor beta chains sequenced from a single sample in a study of T-cell reconstitution after alpha-beta-depleted transplantation in children. Unique molecular identifiers were built into the TCRbeta library. TCRdb ran MiXCR on the PCR reads and lists one entry per CDR3 protein. The sample carries 440,000 or so distinct CDR3 sequences, around 9.9% recorded once. The source material was PBMCs from the stem cell graft donor, sampled from the stem cell graft. The source of these receptors is a human donor who donated a stem cell graft to a child with acute myeloid leukemia.

Only a few counts were recorded for this clonotype. The chain employs TRBV20-1 and TRBJ2-1; 7 positions agree with TRBD2. The CDR3 loop spans 13 amino acids. CDR1 is DFQATT and CDR2 is SNEGSKA in the germline V gene (reference sequence). Trimming cost V 5 bases and J 0 bases; bases outside gene matches: 1. CDR3 loop: CSALAASYNEQFF. The DNA of the CDR3 is TGCAGTGCTCTAGCGGCCTCCTACAATGAGCAGTTCTTC.

V is TRBV29-1 and J is TRBJ2-3; D perhaps matches TRBD1 (5 bases). CDR1 SQVTM and CDR2 ANQGSEA come from the germline V gene. The CDR3 runs to 15 residues. V lost 0 bases, J lost 1 base, and 11 bases lay in between. The CDR3 DNA sequence: TGCAGCGTTGAAGATCTGGGGCAGGGCACAGATACGCAGTATTTT. It yields the protein CSVEDLGQGTDTQYF.

This clonotype was counted only a few times. The chain joins TRBV18 to TRBJ2-7; possibly TRBD2 for D (5 bases). V gave up 2 bases and J gave up 3 bases, with 8 bases separating them. This CDR3 has 13 amino acids. Germline V gene sequence: CDR1 KGHSH, CDR2 LQKENI. The CDR3 loop reads CASSPERDYEQYF. The CDR3 bases are TGTGCCAGCTCACCAGAACGGGACTACGAGCAGTACTTC.

This clonotype was detected ten times or more. V is TRBV6-5 and J is TRBJ1-1; 8 bases align to TRBD1. The CDR3 spans 17 residues. Germline V gives CDR1 MNHEY, CDR2 SVGAGI. Trimming cost V 0 bases and J 0 bases; bases outside gene matches: 6. CDR3 bases: TGTGCCAGCAGTTACTCGAGAACAGGGGGAATGAACACTGAAGCTTTCTTT. Protein sequence: CASSYSRTGGMNTEAFF.

This clonotype was seen a handful of times. The genes are TRBV7-8 and TRBJ2-7; D might be TRBD2 (5 bases). Trimming stripped 4 bases from V and 3 bases from J, with 13 bases between. CDR3 length: 14 amino acids. From germline, CDR1 is SGHVS and CDR2 FQNEAQ. The CDR3 DNA is TGTGCCAGCAGCTCCAGAGCGGACGGCTACGAGCAGTACTTC. Amino acid sequence: CASSSRADGYEQYF.

This clonotype has more than one count but fewer than ten. The chain uses TRBV19 and TRBJ2-3; D might be TRBD1 or TRBD2, each matching 5 bases. V was pared by 4 bases and J by 0 bases, with 14 bases between. Germline CDR1 LNHDA, CDR2 SQIVND (reference sequence). The CDR3 extends over 16 amino acids. CDR3 amino acids: CASSRGTDTSTDTQYF. DNA of the CDR3: TGTGCCAGTAGTAGAGGGACCGACACTAGCACAGATACGCAGTATTTT.

This clonotype was seen only a few times. CDR3 amino acids: CASSPGAYSGIIDTQYF. The DNA of the CDR3 is TGCGCCAGCAGCCCTGGCGCGTATAGCGGGATTATAGATACGCAGTATTTT. The rearrangement joins TRBV5-1 to TRBJ2-3, with 8 bases aligning to TRBD2. V shed 4 bases, J shed 5 bases, and the junction held 15 bases outside the gene matches. This CDR3 spans 17 amino acids. Germline V gives CDR1 SGHRS, CDR2 YFSETQ.

This clonotype was picked up a small number of times. CDR3 nucleotide sequence: TGCAGTGCTCAAGACTTTACGGGGGTTGGGGAGACCCAGTACTTC. Translation: CSAQDFTGVGETQYF. This chain joins TRBV20-1 and TRBJ2-5, with D maybe TRBD2 (6 bases). The CDR3 covers 15 residues. V lost 5 bases, J lost 5 bases, and 21 bases lay in between. Germline assignment: CDR1 DFQATT and CDR2 SNEGSKA (reference sequence).

This clonotype was seen a few times. For the CDR3, the DNA is TGTGCCAGCAGCGTACAGGGCTACGAGCAGTACGTC. This sequence encodes CASSVQGYEQYV. The chain recombines TRBV5-5 with TRBJ2-7; maybe TRBD1 (6 bases). Germline loops: CDR1 SGHKS, CDR2 YYEKEE (reference sequence). The CDR3 is 12 amino acids. V gave up 4 bases and J gave up 3 bases, with 8 bases separating them.

The chain couples TRBV12-3 or TRBV12-4 to TRBJ2-2, with D uncertain. CDR3 length: 14 residues. Between the trimmed V and J ends, which lost 5 bases and 5 bases, there was a span of 12 bases. CDR3 in DNA: TGTGCCAGCAGTCCCCCTCTCGAGACCGGGGAGCTGTTTTTT. Translated, it gives CASSPPLETGELFF.

This clonotype showed up many times. The genes are TRBV5-1 and TRBJ2-3; 7 bases are a match to TRBD2. This CDR3 spans 14 amino acids. Germline values: CDR1 SGHRS, CDR2 YFSETQ. The V gene end was trimmed by 0 bases and the J gene end by 6 bases; junction bases not matched to a gene: 4. The CDR3 reads CASSLAVGGDTQYF. CDR3 DNA sequence: TGCGCCAGCAGCTTGGCAGTCGGGGGGGATACGCAGTATTTT.

This clonotype was observed a handful of times. The V call is TRBV9, the J call TRBJ2-2; tentatively, D is TRBD1 or TRBD2 (6 bases each). The V end was cut by 0 bases, the J end by 0 bases, with 15 bases between. This CDR3 is built from 18 residues. Germline loops: CDR1 SGDLS, CDR2 YYNGEE. CDR3 sequence: CASSVASRDTTNTGELFF. CDR3 coding DNA: TGTGCCAGCAGCGTAGCCTCGCGGGACACTACGAACACCGGGGAGCTGTTTTTT.

In its sample, this clonotype was seen a few times. The chain has TRBV6-2 or TRBV6-3 and TRBJ2-7, with 8 nucleotides matching TRBD2. J gave up 3 bases and V 6 bases, and 7 bases lay outside the gene matches. Germline lookup yields CDR1 MNHEY and CDR2 SVGEGT. The length of the CDR3 is 14 residues. CDR3 DNA sequence: TGTGCCAGCAGCCAGACTAGCGATTTCTACGAGCAGTACTTC. Translation gives CASSQTSDFYEQYF.

This clonotype has ten or more counts. The J gene is TRBJ2-7, the V gene TRBV7-2; 8 positions agree with TRBD2. Germline lookup yields CDR1 SGHTA and CDR2 FQGNSA. The CDR3 length is 15 residues. V lost 2 bases to trimming and J lost 0 bases; unmatched junction nucleotides: 3. CDR3 sequence: CASSLRGTSSYEQYF. As DNA, the CDR3 is TGTGCCAGCAGCTTAAGGGGGACTAGCTCCTACGAGCAGTACTTC.

This clonotype has only a few counts. The rearrangement uses TRBV14 and TRBJ2-5; unclear D gene. The DNA end is a closer match to TRBJ2-3, so the J assignment may be wrong. This CDR3 region has 11 residues. The V gene's germline CDR1 is SGHDN and CDR2 FVKESK. The CDR3 region is CASSHGETQYF. The CDR3 bases are TGTGCCAGCAGCCACGGAGAAACGCAGTATTTT.

The chain carries TRBV4-3 and TRBJ2-7; a weak D match, TRBD2 (6 bases). The CDR3 is 16 residues long. Germline V CDR1 and CDR2: LGHNA, YSLEER. V dropped 0 bases and J dropped 0 bases, with 12 bases sitting between them. The CDR3 region has the DNA TGCGCCAGCAGCCAAGATCCTGGGAGGAGCTCCTACGAGCAGTACTTC. Translating it yields CASSQDPGRSSYEQYF.

The V gene is TRBV7-2, the J gene TRBJ2-1; maybe TRBD2 (6 bases). Between the trimmed V and J ends, which lost 3 bases and 0 bases, there was a span of 12 bases. The V gene's germline CDR1 is SGHTA and CDR2 FQGNSA. The CDR3 spans 16 residues. The CDR3 here is CASSFLGLSSYNEQFF. CDR3 DNA: TGTGCCAGCAGCTTCCTGGGACTCAGCTCCTACAATGAGCAGTTCTTC.

This clonotype was seen a handful of times. The chain carries TRBV20-1 and TRBJ1-2, with D perhaps matching TRBD1 (6 bases). CDR3 length: 14 residues. Germline assignment: CDR1 DFQATT and CDR2 SNEGSKA (reference sequence). The germline V and J ends were trimmed by 1 base and 4 bases, with 13 bases remaining between them. Here the CDR3 DNA reads TGCAGTGCTAGAGGGGGGGGGCGAGTCTATGGCTACACCTTC. It codes for CSARGGGRVYGYTF.

The chain couples TRBV5-6 to TRBJ2-4; D ambiguous. The germline V gene has CDR1 SGHDT and CDR2 YYEEEE. This CDR3 spans 15 amino acids. The V end lost 7 bases, the J end lost 1 base, and 15 bases lay between the germline ends. The CDR3 reads CASSNWGLAKNIQYF. For the CDR3, the DNA is TGTGCCAGCTCTAATTGGGGTTTGGCCAAAAACATTCAGTACTTC.

This chain connects TRBV20-1 to TRBJ2-7; D may match TRBD1 or TRBD2 (5 bases each). V was trimmed by 1 base and J by 3 bases, leaving 25 bases between them. The germline V gene has CDR1 DFQATT and CDR2 SNEGSKA (reference sequence). This CDR3 has 18 residues. This CDR3 is CSARGPTRGKSEGYEQYF. The CDR3 DNA reads TGCAGTGCTAGAGGCCCTACTCGGGGCAAGTCTGAAGGCTACGAGCAGTACTTC.

The CDR3 is CASRGGGPNNEQFF. DNA for the CDR3: TGCGCCAGCAGAGGTGGGGGGCCTAATAATGAGCAGTTCTTC. The genes are TRBV5-1 and TRBJ2-1; D is possibly TRBD1 or TRBD2 (6 bases each). V was shortened by 5 bases and J by 7 bases, with 16 bases between the two germline ends. CDR3 size: 14 residues. Per germline, CDR1 SGHRS and CDR2 YFSETQ.

This clonotype showed up many times. V is TRBV5-1 and J is TRBJ2-7; D is perhaps TRBD2 (5 bases). The V and J ends lost 5 bases and 5 bases respectively, with 14 bases between them. The V gene's germline CDR1 is SGHRS and CDR2 YFSETQ. This CDR3 contains 13 residues. CDR3 sequence reads: CASRETSIDEQYF. The DNA for the CDR3 is TGCGCCAGCAGGGAAACTAGTATTGACGAGCAGTACTTC.

The chain has TRBV3-1 and TRBJ1-1, with D unresolved. CDR3 length equals 13 residues. The germline V and J ends were trimmed by 3 bases and 6 bases, with 11 bases remaining between them. Germline-derived CDR1 and CDR2 are LGHDT and YNNKEL (reference sequence). As DNA, the CDR3 is TGTGCCAGCAGCCATCCCGAGGCCCCTGAAGCTTTCTTT. It encodes CASSHPEAPEAFF.

The table lists this clonotype with many counts. The chain joins TRBV5-1 to TRBJ1-6; 8 nucleotides match TRBD1. With 0 bases clipped from V and 7 bases from J, the junction kept 3 bases outside the gene matches. Germline V CDR1 and CDR2: SGHRS, YFSETQ. This CDR3 has 15 residues. The CDR3 reads CASSLGRQGNSPLHF. CDR3 in DNA: TGCGCCAGCAGCTTGGGTCGACAGGGGAATTCACCCCTCCACTTT.

This clonotype was seen ten or more times. The rearrangement uses TRBV5-1 and TRBJ2-1; 8 positions match TRBD2. V lost 3 bases, J lost 6 bases, and 11 bases stayed unmatched. CDR3 length equals 16 residues. CDR1 is SGHRS and CDR2 is YFSETQ in the germline V gene. The CDR3 region is CASSSYGLAASNEQFF. CDR3 in DNA: TGCGCCAGCAGCTCGTATGGACTAGCAGCCTCCAATGAGCAGTTCTTC.

The chain carries TRBV20-1 and TRBJ1-2; unclear D gene. The germline V gene encodes CDR1 DFQATT and CDR2 SNEGSKA (reference sequence). Trimming removed 6 bases from V and 8 bases from J, with 19 bases in between. CDR3 length: 13 amino acids. CDR3 coding DNA: TGCAGTGCGCCTAAGTCTGGGATAGAAGGCTACACCTTC. It is translated as CSAPKSGIEGYTF.

This clonotype was recorded a few times. The J gene is TRBJ2-2, the V gene TRBV5-1; the D is unclear. The CDR3 is 15 residues long. Germline-derived CDR1 and CDR2 are SGHRS and YFSETQ. Trimming shortened V by 2 bases and J by 0 bases, and 8 bases separated the two germline ends. The CDR3 here is CASSFREPNTGELFF. The CDR3 DNA sequence: TGCGCCAGCAGCTTCAGAGAACCGAACACCGGGGAGCTGTTTTTT.

At least ten counts were recorded for this clonotype. In nucleotides, the CDR3 is TGCGCCAGCAGCTTGACACCCACCGGGGAGCTGTTTTTT. Its protein is CASSLTPTGELFF. The rearrangement joins TRBV5-1 to TRBJ2-2; D is undetermined. The germline gives CDR1 SGHRS, CDR2 YFSETQ. V shed 1 base and J shed 4 bases, with 5 bases lying between them. The CDR3 is made up of 13 amino acids. The variable domain in full, with the rest retrieved from reference TRBV5-1 and TRBJ2-2, is KAGVTQTPRYLIKTRGQQVTLSCSPISGHRSVSWYQQTPGQGLQFLFEYFSETQRNKGNFPGRFSGRQFSNSRSEMNVSTLELGDSALYLCASSLTPTGELFFGEGSRLTVL.

The chain couples TRBV5-1 to TRBJ2-7; 13 positions agree with TRBD2. Germline V gene lookup returns CDR1 SGHRS and CDR2 YFSETQ. V lost 3 bases and J lost 4; bases outside the gene matches: 13. The CDR3 is made up of 18 amino acids. The CDR3 nucleotides read TGCGCCAGCAGCTGGAGCCCGGGACTAGCGGGACGTCAGTACGAGCAGTACTTC. Translation: CASSWSPGLAGRQYEQYF.

The chain employs TRBV6-5 and TRBJ2-5; 9 bases agree with TRBD1. Germline-derived CDR1 and CDR2 are MNHEY and SVGAGI. The CDR3 totals 15 residues. The V and J ends lost 2 bases and 4 bases, in that order; junction bases with no gene match: 5. The CDR3: CASSYRGQGRETQYF. The CDR3 DNA sequence: TGTGCCAGCAGTTACAGGGGACAGGGCCGAGAGACCCAGTACTTC.

This clonotype showed up many times. This rearrangement joins TRBV5-1 to TRBJ2-1; the match to TRBD2 covers 14 bases. V shed 4 bases and J 4 bases; nucleotides not matched to a gene: 7. The CDR3 has 17 residues. Germline V gives CDR1 SGHRS, CDR2 YFSETQ. Written as DNA, the CDR3 is TGCGCCAGCAGCCATTCCGGGACTAGCGGGAGTTACAATGAGCAGTTCTTC. Protein: CASSHSGTSGSYNEQFF.